Each of the 12 T cell receptor beta chains below was sequenced from the same sample in a study of identical twins. MiXCR, run by TCRdb on the 5' RACE reads, gives a single entry per CDR3 protein. In the table there are hundreds of thousands of distinct CDR3 sequences, roughly 18% of which are singletons. This sample also belongs to another study, concerning T cells expressing NK-cell markers.

The sample was PBMCs. Every receptor here comes from a woman under 30 in good health.

The chain has TRBV9 and TRBJ1-6; TRBD1 aligns across 9 bases. CDR1 and CDR2 (germline): SGDLS, YYNGEE. CDR3 size: 16 residues. Trimming removed 2 bases from V and 7 bases from J; junction bases left unmatched: 7. Written as DNA, the CDR3 is TGTGCCAGCAGCGTTGAACCTGACAGGGGGAATTCACCCCTCCACTTT. Translation: CASSVEPDRGNSPLHF. The full variable domain, rest sourced from reference TRBV9 and TRBJ1-6, is DSGVTQTPKHLITATGQRVTLRCSPRSGDLSVYWYQQSLDQGLQFLIQYYNGEERAKGNILERFSAQQFPDLHSELNLSSLELGDSALYFCASSVEPDRGNSPLHFGNGTRLTVT.

The chain recombines TRBV12-3 or TRBV12-4 with TRBJ1-2; 9 positions agree with TRBD1. V lost 7 bases, J lost 6 bases, and 3 bases stayed unmatched. The CDR3 totals 12 residues. The CDR3 is CASTGTGHGYTF. CDR3 bases: TGTGCCAGCACCGGGACAGGGCATGGCTACACCTTC.

The chain combines TRBV20-1 with TRBJ1-1; D gene ambiguous. Trimming stripped 3 bases from V and 1 base from J, with 6 bases between. Germline V gives CDR1 DFQATT, CDR2 SNEGSKA (reference sequence). The CDR3 contains 12 residues. The CDR3 bases are TGCAGTGCTAGGATGGGGAACACTGAAGCTTTCTTT. This encodes CSARMGNTEAFF.

The rearrangement links TRBV7-9 to TRBJ2-4, with D possibly TRBD2 on 6 matching bases. Trimming shortened V by 5 bases and J by 0 bases, and 11 bases separated the two germline ends. CDR1 and CDR2 from the germline V gene are SEHNR and FQNEAQ (reference sequence). The CDR3 is made up of 15 amino acids. The CDR3 loop is CASSDQGLAKNIQYF. The CDR3 coding sequence is TGTGCCAGCAGCGACCAGGGACTAGCCAAAAACATTCAGTACTTC.

This clonotype was detected only a few times. The rearrangement links TRBV5-1 to TRBJ2-2, with 7 bases identical to TRBD2. CDR3 length: 18 amino acids. V lost 4 bases and J lost 6; bases outside the gene matches: 18. CDR1 and CDR2 from the germline V gene are SGHRS and YFSETQ. The CDR3 DNA reads as TGCGCCAGCAGCACTCGTACCGGACTAGATAAGTTCGCCGGGGAGCTGTTTTTT. Encoded protein: CASSTRTGLDKFAGELFF.

This rearrangement joins TRBV20-1 to TRBJ1-5, with D perhaps matching TRBD1 (5 bases). V was pared by 3 bases and J by 3 bases, with 12 bases between. From germline, CDR1 is DFQATT and CDR2 SNEGSKA (reference sequence). The CDR3 is 14 residues long. CDR3 DNA: TGCAGTGCTAGGTATGGGGCCTCCAATCAGCCCCAGCATTTT. Protein: CSARYGASNQPQHF.

This clonotype has more than one count but fewer than ten. V and J are TRBV4-2 and TRBJ2-3; 8 bases are shared with TRBD2. The CDR3 spans 19 residues. Germline trimming cut 0 bases from V and 2 bases from J; bases unmatched to any gene: 13. The V gene's germline CDR1 is LGHNA and CDR2 YNFKEQ. CDR3 amino acids: CASSQDTPGSGGSTDTQYF. In nucleotides, the CDR3 is TGTGCCAGCAGCCAAGATACCCCGGGGAGCGGGGGATCCACAGATACGCAGTATTTT.

The rearrangement uses TRBV20-1 and TRBJ2-1; 12 positions agree with TRBD2. Germline lookup yields CDR1 DFQATT and CDR2 SNEGSKA (reference sequence). V shed 5 bases, J shed 5 bases, and the junction held 4 bases outside the gene matches. This CDR3 is 14 amino acids long. The CDR3 here is CSAYGLAGNNEQFF. For the CDR3, the DNA is TGCAGTGCTTACGGACTAGCGGGGAACAATGAGCAGTTCTTC.

The chain joins TRBV6-1 to TRBJ2-1; possibly TRBD2 for D (6 bases). V was cut by 5 bases and J by 5 bases, with 16 bases left in between. Germline CDR1 MNHNS, CDR2 SASEGT. The CDR3 is made up of 15 amino acids. The CDR3 spells CASSPLGLTHNEQFF. As DNA, the CDR3 is TGTGCCAGCAGTCCTCTGGGACTCACCCACAATGAGCAGTTCTTC.

J is TRBJ2-7 and V is TRBV12-3 or TRBV12-4; 10 bases map to TRBD2. V lost 6 bases and J lost 0; bases outside the gene matches: 5. The CDR3 is made up of 15 amino acids. CDR3 protein: CASREGLASSYEQYF. The CDR3 DNA follows: TGTGCCAGCAGAGAGGGACTAGCGTCCTCCTACGAGCAGTACTTC.

This clonotype was picked up a small number of times. The V and J genes are TRBV29-1 and TRBJ2-1; possibly TRBD1 for D (5 bases). CDR3 size: 13 residues. Germline CDR1 is SQVTM and CDR2 is ANQGSEA. Trimming removed 0 bases from V and 9 bases from J, with 12 bases in between. The DNA for the CDR3 is TGCAGCGTTGAAGACCCAGGGCAAGGTGAGCAGTTCTTC. This encodes CSVEDPGQGEQFF.

CDR3 coding DNA: TGTGCCAGCAGCAAGAAGGACGGAGCGTATGGCTACACCTTC. Protein sequence: CASSKKDGAYGYTF. The chain couples TRBV12-3 or TRBV12-4 to TRBJ1-2; no clear D gene. The length of the CDR3 is 14 residues. V lost 6 bases, J lost 5 bases, and 16 bases lay in between.